A single sample is the source of the 28 T cell receptor beta chains below, sequenced in a study of CD8+ T cells in alopecia areata. Extracted RNA was reverse transcribed into cDNA, the sequencing template. The repertoire was sequenced with immunoSEQ multiplex PCR; TCRdb's copy has only in-frame clones and lacks some. Of about 200,000 clones in the sample, 50% to 65% are singletons; the top ten hold around 0.46%. Specimen: CD4+ T cells sorted from blood, collected at week 0. The receptor set was obtained from a human donor with alopecia areata.

This clone was counted only a few times. V usage is TRBV30 and J usage is TRBJ2-2; TRBD1 matches at 9 bases. This CDR3 is built from 15 residues. CDR1 is GTSNPN, CDR2 SVGIG, per germline (reference sequence). The ends lost 8 bases at V and 4 bases at J; junction bases unmatched: 11. The CDR3 loop is CAIFPGQGTTGELFF. CDR3 in DNA: TGTGCCATCTTCCCGGGACAGGGAACCACCGGGGAGCTGTTTTTT. The full variable domain, with the rest looked up from reference TRBV30 and TRBJ2-2, is SQTIHQWPATLVQPVGSPLSLECTVEGTSNPNLYWYRQAAGRGLQLLFYSVGIGQISSEVPQNLSASRPQDRQFILSSKKLLLSDSGFYLCAIFPGQGTTGELFFGEGSRLTVL.

This clone was recorded only once. The chain carries TRBV30 and TRBJ1-5; tentatively, D is TRBD1 (5 bases). Germline CDR1 reads GTSNPN; CDR2 reads SVGIG (reference sequence). The CDR3 sequence is 13 residues long. The V end was cut by 4 bases, the J end by 7 bases, with 14 bases between. For the CDR3, the DNA is TGTGCCTGGAAAGGAGGGCAGGGACAGCCCCAGCATTTT. The encoded protein is CAWKGGQGQPQHF.

In DNA, the CDR3 is TGTGCCAGCTCTCCCGGGACAGGGAGTAATGAGCAGTTCTTC. Its protein product is CASSPGTGSNEQFF. The genes are TRBV18 and TRBJ2-1; 9 bases map to TRBD1. V lost 6 bases, J lost 7 bases, and 7 bases stayed unmatched. CDR3 length: 14 residues. CDR1 is KGHSH, CDR2 LQKENI, per germline.

The genes are TRBV5-1 and TRBJ2-6, with 8 bases that match TRBD2. Germline V CDR1 and CDR2: SGHRS, YFSETQ. The CDR3 extends over 16 amino acids. After removal of 3 bases from V and 3 bases from J, the junction contained 5 bases not matched to a gene. CDR3 DNA sequence: TGCGCCAGCAGCTCAAGCGGGAGTGGTGGGGCCAACGTCCTGACTTTC. This encodes CASSSSGSGGANVLTF. Filled out from reference TRBV5-1 and TRBJ2-6, the complete variable domain reads KAGVTQTPRYLIKTRGQQVTLSCSPISGHRSVSWYQQTPGQGLQFLFEYFSETQRNKGNFPGRFSGRQFSNSRSEMNVSTLELGDSALYLCASSSSGSGGANVLTFGAGSRLTVL.

The chain links TRBV30 to TRBJ2-7; a weak D match, TRBD1 (5 bases). Germline CDR1 and CDR2: GTSNPN and SVGIG (reference sequence). The CDR3 runs 14 residues. Trimming stripped 0 bases from V and 2 bases from J, with 11 bases between. Here the CDR3 reads CAWSVLLDTYEQYF. In DNA form, the CDR3 reads TGTGCCTGGAGTGTACTATTGGACACCTACGAGCAGTACTTC.

This chain links TRBV7-2 with TRBJ2-3; D may correspond to TRBD1 or TRBD2 (5 bases each). V was cut by 5 bases and J by 8 bases, with 17 bases left in between. Germline V gives CDR1 SGHTA, CDR2 FQGNSA. This CDR3 region has 14 residues. CDR3 amino acids: CASSPTGDERTQYF. The CDR3 DNA reads as TGTGCCAGCAGCCCGACCGGGGACGAGCGTACGCAGTATTTT.

This clone was recorded a few times. This rearrangement joins TRBV7-8 to TRBJ1-5; 7 bases align to TRBD1. Germline assignment: CDR1 SGHVS and CDR2 FQNEAQ. This CDR3 spans 17 amino acids. V lost 4 bases, J lost 1 base, and 10 bases stayed unmatched. The DNA for the CDR3 is TGTGCCAGCAGCTCCACCGGGACAGTGACAAGCAATCAGCCCCAGCATTTT. It codes for CASSSTGTVTSNQPQHF.

This clone occurred a few times. Distinct nucleotide sequences in the sample also encode this CDR3. The chain joins TRBV6-5 to TRBJ2-7; weak D call: TRBD1 (6 bases). This CDR3 comprises 13 residues. Germline loops: CDR1 MNHEY, CDR2 SVGAGI. Trimming took off 2 bases at V and 3 bases at J, with 8 bases between the two ends. The CDR3 coding sequence is TGTGCCAGCAGTTACGGGGGCAACTACGAGCAGTACTTC. Translation gives CASSYGGNYEQYF.

There are a few counts of this clone. The chain uses TRBV7-9 and TRBJ1-4, with D possibly being TRBD1 (5 bases). V was trimmed by 5 bases and J by 4 bases, leaving 11 bases between them. The germline V gene has CDR1 SEHNR and CDR2 FQNEAQ (reference sequence). The CDR3 extends over 14 amino acids. CDR3 sequence: CASSAGTRNEKLFF. The CDR3 DNA follows: TGTGCCAGCAGCGCAGGGACCCGTAATGAAAAACTGTTTTTT.

This chain joins TRBV2 and TRBJ2-1; D could derive from TRBD1 or TRBD2 (5 bases each). V gave up 3 bases and J gave up 7 bases, with 16 bases separating them. Germline V gene lookup returns CDR1 SNHLY and CDR2 FYNNEI. The length of the CDR3 is 15 residues. The CDR3 coding sequence is TGTGCCAGCAGTGACTTGGCAGGGAGAAGGAATGAGCAGTTCTTC. This encodes CASSDLAGRRNEQFF.

The chain joins TRBV29-1 to TRBJ2-1, with TRBD2 as a possible D gene (5 bases). The germline V and J ends were trimmed by 8 bases and 7 bases, with 21 bases remaining between them. CDR3 length: 14 amino acids. CDR1 is SQVTM and CDR2 is ANQGSEA in the germline V gene. CDR3: CSLVGLWPGNEQFF. CDR3 nucleotides: TGCAGCCTGGTCGGACTCTGGCCGGGAAATGAGCAGTTCTTC.

J is TRBJ1-5 and V is TRBV2, with TRBD1 identical over 7 bases. Unmatched junction bases numbered 9, after V lost 7 bases and J lost 12 bases. The CDR3 is made up of 12 amino acids. Germline values: CDR1 SNHLY, CDR2 FYNNEI. The CDR3 DNA follows: TGTGCCAGCACCGAAAAGGGGGCCGTCCAGCATTTT. It translates to CASTEKGAVQHF.

The rearrangement links TRBV5-6 to TRBJ2-2, with D possibly TRBD2 on 6 matching bases. Deletions cut 4 bases from V and 5 bases from J, with 12 bases between. There are 14 residues in the CDR3. Germline CDR1 reads SGHDT; CDR2 reads YYEEEE. The CDR3 here is CASSLTRSTGELFF. CDR3 nucleotides: TGTGCCAGCAGCCTGACTAGATCAACCGGGGAGCTGTTTTTT.

J is TRBJ2-7 and V is TRBV15, with TRBD2 matching 7 bases. Germline-derived CDR1 and CDR2 are LNHNV and YYDKDF (reference sequence). This CDR3 is built from 17 residues. The ends lost 5 bases at V and 1 base at J; junction bases unmatched: 14. The CDR3 loop reads CATSPQTSRLASYEQYF. CDR3 DNA: TGTGCCACCAGCCCCCAAACGTCCCGACTAGCTTCCTACGAGCAGTACTTC.

The chain recombines TRBV6-6 with TRBJ2-6; 8 bases fit TRBD2. Looked up from germline, CDR1 is MNHNY and CDR2 is SVGAGI (reference sequence). V lost 8 bases and J lost 0; bases outside the gene matches: 0. This CDR3 is built from 14 residues. The CDR3 bases are TGTGCCAGCCGGGGGGGCTCTGGGGCCAACGTCCTGACTTTC. This translates into CASRGGSGANVLTF.

There are a few counts of this clone. This rearrangement joins TRBV4-1 to TRBJ2-7; TRBD1 agrees at 9 bases. V shed 1 base, J shed 3 bases, and the junction held 1 base outside the gene matches. Germline V gene sequence: CDR1 MGHRA, CDR2 YSYEKL. The CDR3 is 14 amino acids. In DNA, the CDR3 is TGCGCCAGCAGCCAAGTGGACAGGGGCTACGAGCAGTACTTC. Protein product: CASSQVDRGYEQYF.

This clone was seen only a few times. The chain employs TRBV11-2 and TRBJ1-5; D is unresolved. Germline lookup yields CDR1 SGHAT and CDR2 FQNNGV. This CDR3 is built from 12 residues. V was clipped by 5 bases and J by 4 bases, with 6 bases between them. The CDR3 reads CASSHPNQPQHF. Written as DNA, the CDR3 is TGTGCCAGCAGCCATCCTAATCAGCCCCAGCATTTT. The whole variable domain, filled in from reference TRBV11-2 and TRBJ1-5, reads EAGVAQSPRYKIIEKRQSVAFWCNPISGHATLYWYQQILGQGPKLLIQFQNNGVVDDSQLPKDRFSAERLKGVDSTLKIQPAKLEDSAVYLCASSHPNQPQHFGDGTRLSIL.

The chain couples TRBV10-3 to TRBJ2-2, with 8 bases matching TRBD2. Trimming removed 6 bases from V and 0 bases from J; junction bases left unmatched: 3. Germline V gene data show CDR1 as ENHRY and CDR2 as SYGVKD. The CDR3 has 15 amino acids. The CDR3 here is CAISPGLANTGELFF. For the CDR3, the DNA is TGTGCCATCAGCCCGGGACTAGCGAACACCGGGGAGCTGTTTTTT.

V is TRBV4-1 and J is TRBJ2-1; the D gene is possibly TRBD2 (6 bases). V dropped 4 bases and J dropped 0 bases, with 7 bases sitting between them. There are 14 residues in the CDR3. CDR1 is MGHRA and CDR2 is YSYEKL in the germline V gene. CDR3 loop: CASSPGLSYNEQFF. The CDR3 region has the DNA TGCGCCAGCAGCCCGGGACTCTCCTACAATGAGCAGTTCTTC.

The chain employs TRBV30 and TRBJ1-2; 8 nucleotides agree with TRBD1. The CDR3 has 11 amino acids. Unmatched junction bases numbered 4, after V lost 5 bases and J lost 8 bases. Germline CDR1 reads GTSNPN; CDR2 reads SVGIG (reference sequence). This CDR3 is CAWSGGGGYTF. The DNA of the CDR3 is TGTGCCTGGTCAGGGGGCGGGGGCTACACCTTC.

V gene TRBV5-1 combines with J gene TRBJ2-7; TRBD1 aligns across 11 bases. The CDR3 consists of 14 residues. CDR1 and CDR2 from the germline V gene are SGHRS and YFSETQ. Trimming removed 4 bases from V and 4 bases from J; junction bases left unmatched: 4. CDR3 sequence reads: CASSPGQGVYEQYF. The CDR3 nucleotides are TGCGCCAGCAGCCCGGGACAGGGGGTTTACGAGCAGTACTTC.

The genes are TRBV2 and TRBJ2-3; D is unresolved. Germline lookup yields CDR1 SNHLY and CDR2 FYNNEI. This CDR3 has 10 amino acids. V gave up 7 bases and J gave up 6 bases, with 5 bases separating them. CDR3 loop: CASKEDTQYF. The CDR3 DNA sequence: TGTGCCAGCAAAGAGGATACGCAGTATTTT.

The chain combines TRBV5-1 with TRBJ1-2; D may be TRBD1 (5 bases). The germline CDR1 and CDR2 sequences are SGHRS and YFSETQ. V was cut by 0 bases and J by 4 bases, with 7 bases left in between. The CDR3 runs to 13 residues. DNA of the CDR3: TGCGCCAGCAGCTTGGTGACAGCCTATGGCTACACCTTC. Translating gives CASSLVTAYGYTF.

The V gene is TRBV29-1, the J gene TRBJ1-1, with a tentative D call TRBD1 (6 bases). The ends were cut back, 8 bases at V and 1 base at J, with 14 bases in the middle. This CDR3 is 13 amino acids long. Germline V gene data show CDR1 as SQVTM and CDR2 as ANQGSEA. The CDR3 bases are TGCAGCTCGGTAGGGGGAACGAACACTGAAGCTTTCTTT. It specifies CSSVGGTNTEAFF.

This clone was detected a few times. CDR3 DNA sequence: TGCGCCAGCAGCTACTCAGGGGAAACTGAAGCTTTCTTT. It translates to CASSYSGETEAFF. V and J are TRBV5-1 and TRBJ1-1; TRBD1 might be the D (6 bases). The CDR3 has 13 residues. CDR1 SGHRS and CDR2 YFSETQ come from the germline V gene. The V end lost 3 bases, the J end lost 5 bases, and 11 bases lay between the germline ends.

The chain employs TRBV2 and TRBJ2-7, with a tentative D call TRBD2 (7 bases). There are 13 residues in the CDR3. The V and J ends lost 7 bases and 3 bases respectively, with 13 bases between them. Germline lookup yields CDR1 SNHLY and CDR2 FYNNEI. The DNA of the CDR3 is TGTGCCAGCAACAGGGCTAGCGGCTACGAGCAGTACTTC. Its protein product is CASNRASGYEQYF.

The rearrangement links TRBV4-1 to TRBJ2-1; D perhaps matches TRBD1 (5 bases). V shed 3 bases and J shed 2 bases, with 11 bases lying between them. Germline loops: CDR1 MGHRA, CDR2 YSYEKL. CDR3 length: 15 amino acids. Here the CDR3 reads CASSHRVDPYNEQFF. As DNA, the CDR3 is TGCGCCAGCAGCCACAGGGTCGACCCCTACAATGAGCAGTTCTTC.

This clone appeared once. The genes are TRBV7-9 and TRBJ1-1; the D gene is possibly TRBD1 (5 bases). The CDR3 contains 15 residues. Trimming removed 1 base from V and 6 bases from J, with 15 bases in between. Germline loops: CDR1 SEHNR, CDR2 FQNEAQ (reference sequence). The CDR3 sequence is CASSLVRSGTAEAFF. In nucleotides, the CDR3 is TGTGCCAGCAGCTTAGTTCGTTCGGGGACGGCTGAAGCTTTCTTT.